This T cell receptor beta chain was profiled in a study of T-cell reconstitution after alpha-beta-depleted transplantation in children. Trimming took 7 bases from V and 4 from J, leaving 13 bases between them. Germline V gives CDR1 LNHDA, CDR2 SQIVND (reference sequence). The length of the CDR3 is 14 residues. Unique molecular identifiers featured in how the TCRbeta library was prepared. TCRdb passed the PCR reads through MiXCR, listing each CDR3 protein once. The sample shows over 150,000 distinct CDR3 sequences, more than 14% of them seen only once. The chain links TRBV19 to TRBJ1-4, with a weak D call TRBD1 (5 bases). The sample in question was PBMCs from the stem cell graft donor, obtained from the stem cell graft. This TCR came from a human donor who donated a stem cell graft to a child with acute lymphoblastic leukemia. The CDR3 protein is CASTRDGYNEKLFF. Written as DNA, the CDR3 is TGTGCCAGTACACGGGACGGATATAATGAAAAACTGTTTTTT.